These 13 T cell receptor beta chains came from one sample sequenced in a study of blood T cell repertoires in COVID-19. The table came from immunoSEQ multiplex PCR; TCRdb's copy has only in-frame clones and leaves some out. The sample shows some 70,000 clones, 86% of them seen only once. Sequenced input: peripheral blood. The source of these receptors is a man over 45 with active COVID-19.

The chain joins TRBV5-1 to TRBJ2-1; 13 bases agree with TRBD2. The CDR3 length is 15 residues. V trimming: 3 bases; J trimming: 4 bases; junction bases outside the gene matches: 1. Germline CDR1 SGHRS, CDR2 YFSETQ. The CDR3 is CASSWTSGGYNEQFF. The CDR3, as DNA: TGCGCCAGCAGCTGGACTAGCGGGGGATACAATGAGCAGTTCTTC.

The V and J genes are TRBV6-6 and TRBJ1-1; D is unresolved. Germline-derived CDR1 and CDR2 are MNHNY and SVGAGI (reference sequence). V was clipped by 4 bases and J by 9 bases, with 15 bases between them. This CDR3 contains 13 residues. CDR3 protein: CASSSGDYSKAFF. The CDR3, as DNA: TGTGCCAGCAGTTCGGGAGACTATTCTAAAGCTTTCTTT.

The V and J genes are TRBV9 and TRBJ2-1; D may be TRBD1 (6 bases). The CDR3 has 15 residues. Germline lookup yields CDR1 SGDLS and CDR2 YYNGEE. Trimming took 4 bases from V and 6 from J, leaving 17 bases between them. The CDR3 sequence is CASSPQGLSGNEQFF. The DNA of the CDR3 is TGTGCCAGCAGCCCCCAGGGGCTCTCCGGCAATGAGCAGTTCTTC.

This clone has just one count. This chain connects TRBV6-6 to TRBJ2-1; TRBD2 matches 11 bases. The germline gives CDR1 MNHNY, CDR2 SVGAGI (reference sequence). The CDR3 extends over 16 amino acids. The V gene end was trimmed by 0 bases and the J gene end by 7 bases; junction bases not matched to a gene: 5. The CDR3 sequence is CASSYSPTSGVNEQFF. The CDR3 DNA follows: TGTGCCAGCAGTTACTCTCCGACTAGCGGGGTAAATGAGCAGTTCTTC.

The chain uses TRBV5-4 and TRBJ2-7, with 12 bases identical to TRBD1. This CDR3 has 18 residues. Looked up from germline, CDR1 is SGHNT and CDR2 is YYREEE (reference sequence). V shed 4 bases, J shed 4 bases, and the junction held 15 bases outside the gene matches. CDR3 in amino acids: CASSAGQGAHRTAYEQYF. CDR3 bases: TGTGCCAGCAGCGCGGGACAGGGGGCGCATCGTACGGCATACGAGCAGTACTTC.

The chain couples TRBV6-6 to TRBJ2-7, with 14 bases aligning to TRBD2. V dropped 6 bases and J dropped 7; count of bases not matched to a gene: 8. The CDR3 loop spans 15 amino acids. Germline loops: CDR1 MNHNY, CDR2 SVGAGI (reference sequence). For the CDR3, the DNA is TGTGCCAGCAGCCGACTAGCGGGAGGGGCGGGGGAGCAGTACGTC. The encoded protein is CASSRLAGGAGEQYV.

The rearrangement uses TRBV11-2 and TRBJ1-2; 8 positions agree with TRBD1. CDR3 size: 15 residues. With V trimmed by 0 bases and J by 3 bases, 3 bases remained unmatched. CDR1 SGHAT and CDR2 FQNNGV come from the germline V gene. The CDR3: CASSLEDRAYYGYTF. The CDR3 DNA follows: TGTGCCAGCAGCTTAGAGGACAGGGCCTACTATGGCTACACCTTC.

In DNA form, the CDR3 reads TGTGCCAGCAGCCCGGACAGGGGTTGGACTGAAGCTTTCTTT. This translates into CASSPDRGWTEAFF. This sequence joins TRBV5-7 and TRBJ1-1, with 9 nucleotides matching TRBD1. TRBV5-7 is designated an ORF whose function remains uncertain. The CDR3 runs to 14 residues. The V gene end was trimmed by 4 bases and the J gene end by 5 bases; junction bases not matched to a gene: 6.

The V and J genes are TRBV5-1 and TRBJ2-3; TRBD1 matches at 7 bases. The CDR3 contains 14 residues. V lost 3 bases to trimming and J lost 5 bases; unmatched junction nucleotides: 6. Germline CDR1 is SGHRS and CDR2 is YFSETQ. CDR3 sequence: CASSSRQGGDTQYF. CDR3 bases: TGCGCCAGCAGCTCACGACAGGGTGGAGATACGCAGTATTTT.

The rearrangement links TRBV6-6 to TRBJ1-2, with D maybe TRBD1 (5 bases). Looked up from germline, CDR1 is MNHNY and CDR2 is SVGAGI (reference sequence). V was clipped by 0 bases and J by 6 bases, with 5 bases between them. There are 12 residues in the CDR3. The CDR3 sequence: CASSYSTDGYTF. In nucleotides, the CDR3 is TGTGCCAGCAGTTACTCGACAGATGGCTACACCTTC.

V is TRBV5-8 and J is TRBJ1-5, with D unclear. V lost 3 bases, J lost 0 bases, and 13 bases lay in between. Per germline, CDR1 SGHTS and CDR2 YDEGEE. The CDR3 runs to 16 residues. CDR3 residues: CASSSRGYGSNQPQHF. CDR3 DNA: TGTGCCAGCAGCTCGCGCGGGTACGGTAGCAATCAGCCCCAGCATTTT.

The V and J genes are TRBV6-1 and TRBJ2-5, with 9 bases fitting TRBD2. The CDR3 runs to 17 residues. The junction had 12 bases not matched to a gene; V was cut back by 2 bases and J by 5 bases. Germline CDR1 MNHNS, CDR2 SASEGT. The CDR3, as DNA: TGTGCCAGCAGTGAAAGTCGGTCTAGCGGGATAGGGGAGACCCAGTACTTC. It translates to CASSESRSSGIGETQYF.

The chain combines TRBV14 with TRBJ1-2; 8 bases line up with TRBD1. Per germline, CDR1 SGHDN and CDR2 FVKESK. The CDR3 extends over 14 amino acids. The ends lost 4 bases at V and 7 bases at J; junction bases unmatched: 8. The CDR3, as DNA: TGTGCCAGCAGCCCGCAGACAGGGGTACTTGGCTACACCTTC. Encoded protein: CASSPQTGVLGYTF.